Listed below are T cell receptor beta chains from one sample, sequenced in a study of T cell responses to AZD1222 COVID-19 vaccine. The assay was immunoSEQ multiplex PCR, and TCRdb's table has in-frame clones only and misses some. The table records about 200,000 clones, approximately 93% of them present only once. The sample here was peripheral blood, taken 28 days after the second AZD1222 dose. These receptors were taken from an adult who received the AZD1222 COVID-19 vaccine. CDR3s include the opening cysteine and the closing phenylalanine or tryptophan. Each record gives: V gene, J gene, CDR3 protein.

TRBV19	TRBJ1-1	CASSVQENTEAFF
TRBV27	TRBJ2-1	CASSLWGEPYNEQFF
TRBV28	TRBJ1-2	CASRSGTGAWDGYTF
TRBV7-3	TRBJ2-3	CASSRGGLMDTQYF
TRBV7-9	TRBJ2-3	CASLPGATDTQYF
TRBV24-1	TRBJ1-1	CATSDQRADSTEAFF
TRBV6-6	TRBJ1-1	CASRPTEAFF
TRBV19	TRBJ2-3	CASSIYLTLTGGTDTQYF
TRBV7-6	TRBJ2-7	CASSLMGTTSSYEQYF
TRBV7-9	TRBJ2-5	CASSPQETQYF
TRBV24-1	TRBJ1-2	CATSPSGTGKARYGYTF
TRBV3-1/TRBV3-2	TRBJ2-3	CASSQEGLSGRDTQYF
TRBV7-8	TRBJ1-5	CASSLVSARSNQPQHF
TRBV18	TRBJ1-4	CASSPPQGEKLFF
TRBV3-1/TRBV3-2	TRBJ2-2	CASSRTGIDTGELFF
TRBV27	TRBJ1-2	CASRTGVGGYTF
TRBV7-3	TRBJ2-5	CASSLNSAGGQETQYF
TRBV7-9	TRBJ1-2	CASSLFGQGIDGYTF
TRBV28	TRBJ2-2	CASSSPGTGVTGELFF
TRBV4-1	TRBJ1-5	CASSQDSDQPQHF
TRBV24-1	TRBJ2-5	CATSVGTIRGETQYF
TRBV29-1	TRBJ1-3	CSVVSGNTIYF
TRBV6-5	TRBJ2-1	CASSPAGGAYNEQFF
TRBV6-5	TRBJ1-2	CASRHQAPYGYTF
TRBV27	TRBJ1-3	CASSFQGAGNTIYF
TRBV20-1	TRBJ1-2	CSASGGVGYGYTF
TRBV3-1/TRBV3-2	TRBJ1-3	CASSHYSGNTIYF
TRBV27	TRBJ1-5	CASSLGVRQPQHF
TRBV7-9	TRBJ1-5	CATSATGPPNQPQHF
TRBV10-3	TRBJ2-1	CAISETGSSYNEQFF
TRBV18	TRBJ1-2	CASSPPVSHQYGYTF
TRBV3-1/TRBV3-2	TRBJ1-2	CASSSKGGNDYGYTF
TRBV5-1	TRBJ1-1	CASSRIAGTEAFF
TRBV4-2	TRBJ1-2	CASSPRTDNYGYTF
TRBV7-9	TRBJ2-7	CASSPPPGLVYEQYF
TRBV9	TRBJ2-3	CASSVGEGAVDTQYF
TRBV18	TRBJ1-4	CASSPLALYPTNEKLFF
TRBV10-3	TRBJ2-7	CAIGTGYEQYF
TRBV19	TRBJ1-1	CASSIDLRRNTEAFF
TRBV5-6	TRBJ2-2	CASQWGPGTGELFF
TRBV7-3	TRBJ2-1	CASSLGPGGNEQFF
TRBV7-9	TRBJ2-3	CASSLTASTDTQYF
TRBV7-9	TRBJ2-5	CASSPLPGRGQETQYF
TRBV4-2	TRBJ2-2	CASSHYSGGANTGELFF
TRBV3-1/TRBV3-2	TRBJ2-5	CASSLNQETQYF
TRBV7-9	TRBJ1-2	CASSPSWDYGYTF
TRBV5-8	TRBJ2-5	CASSPLGGVRETQYF
TRBV5-8	TRBJ1-5	CASSLGGQGLQPQHF
TRBV5-4	TRBJ2-7	CASSLNRRDSHSREQYF
TRBV10-3	TRBJ1-4	CATNPGQGNEKLFF
TRBV6-5	TRBJ1-2	CASSYSGQPNYGYTF
TRBV4-1	TRBJ2-1	CASSLRTSSSYNEQFF